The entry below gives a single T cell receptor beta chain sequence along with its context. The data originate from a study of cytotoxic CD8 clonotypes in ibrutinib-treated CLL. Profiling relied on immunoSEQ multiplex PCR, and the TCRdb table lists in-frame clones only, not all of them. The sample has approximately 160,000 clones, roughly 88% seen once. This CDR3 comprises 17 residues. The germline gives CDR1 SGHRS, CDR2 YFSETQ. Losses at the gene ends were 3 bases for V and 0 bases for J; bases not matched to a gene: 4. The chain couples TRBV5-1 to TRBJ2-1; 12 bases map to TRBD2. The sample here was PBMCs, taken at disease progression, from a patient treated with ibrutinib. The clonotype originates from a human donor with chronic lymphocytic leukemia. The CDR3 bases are TGCGCCAGCAGCTCGTCTAGCGGGAGGGCCTCCTACAATGAGCAGTTCTTC. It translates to CASSSSSGRASYNEQFF.